Following are 11 T cell receptor beta chains from one sample sequenced in a study of Ad26.COV2.S vaccination and SARS-CoV-2 variants. This table comes from immunoSEQ multiplex PCR, and its TCRdb copy is limited to in-frame clones, with some not included. The repertoire holds over 400,000 clones, with 92% as singletons. Treatment of the sample: roughly 20 received Ad26.COV2.S at low or high dose, single or two shots; several received placebo; per-sample allocation not given. Material that was analyzed had been drawn on day 63 after the first vaccine or placebo injection. The sequencing here drew on peripheral blood, taken in a trial of Ad26.COV2.S vaccine versus placebo. The source of these receptors is a person between 18 and 59 years old who received the Ad26.COV2.S COVID-19 vaccine or a placebo.

This clone appeared a few times. The genes are TRBV6-5 and TRBJ2-1, with 8 bases matching TRBD1. This CDR3 is 15 amino acids long. After removal of 2 bases from V and 8 bases from J, the junction contained 8 bases not matched to a gene. Germline-derived CDR1 and CDR2 are MNHEY and SVGAGI. The chain's CDR3 is CASSYVGQGDHEQFF. The CDR3 bases are TGTGCCAGCAGTTACGTCGGACAGGGTGACCATGAGCAGTTCTTC.

V is TRBV14 and J is TRBJ1-2; tentative D call: TRBD1 (5 bases). Germline-derived CDR1 and CDR2 are SGHDN and FVKESK. With 0 bases removed from V and 7 bases from J, the gap between germline ends came to 12 bases. The CDR3 runs to 14 residues. Here the CDR3 reads CASSQDWGGGGYTF. The CDR3, as DNA: TGTGCCAGCAGCCAAGATTGGGGGGGAGGTGGCTACACCTTC. Filled out from reference TRBV14 and TRBJ1-2, the complete variable domain reads EAGVTQFPSHSVIEKGQTVTLRCDPISGHDNLYWYRRVMGKEIKFLLHFVKESKQDESGMPNNRFLAERTGGTYSTLKVQPAELEDSGVYFCASSQDWGGGGYTFGSGTRLTVV.

This sequence joins TRBV19 and TRBJ1-6, with 9 bases that match TRBD1. CDR1 and CDR2 (germline): LNHDA, SQIVND (reference sequence). V shed 5 bases and J 11 bases; nucleotides not matched to a gene: 7. This CDR3 region has 14 residues. CDR3 sequence: CASSEGQGLTPLHF. CDR3 DNA sequence: TGTGCCAGTAGTGAGGGACAGGGTTTGACACCCCTCCACTTT.

This clone showed up just once. V usage is TRBV7-9 and J usage is TRBJ2-5; D might be TRBD1 (6 bases). V shed 4 bases and J shed 5 bases, with 14 bases lying between them. Germline V lookup: CDR1 SEHNR, CDR2 FQNEAQ (reference sequence). The CDR3 sequence is 14 residues long. The CDR3 DNA follows: TGTGCCAGCAGCTCCAACAGGGCCGGGGAGACCCAGTACTTC. Amino acid sequence: CASSSNRAGETQYF.

The chain uses TRBV30 and TRBJ2-1, with D perhaps matching TRBD1 (6 bases). The length of the CDR3 is 11 residues. CDR1 is GTSNPN and CDR2 is SVGIG in the germline V gene (reference sequence). V lost 7 bases and J 4 bases, leaving 8 bases between the germline ends. The CDR3 bases are TGTGCCTTGACAGGTTACAATGAGCAGTTCTTC. It yields the protein CALTGYNEQFF.

This rearrangement joins TRBV4-1 to TRBJ2-3, with 9 bases fitting TRBD1. Germline assignment: CDR1 MGHRA and CDR2 YSYEKL. The CDR3 covers 18 residues. The junction had 15 bases not matched to a gene; V was cut back by 5 bases and J by 3 bases. The CDR3 is CASSSAPQTGGWTDTQYF. The CDR3 DNA reads as TGCGCCAGCAGCTCCGCCCCGCAGACAGGGGGGTGGACAGATACGCAGTATTTT.

The V call is TRBV2, the J call TRBJ2-7; D gene uncertain. This CDR3 contains 14 residues. V lost 4 bases and J 2 bases, leaving 12 bases between the germline ends. The V gene's germline CDR1 is SNHLY and CDR2 FYNNEI. CDR3 in DNA: TGTGCCAGCAGTGTGGGTAGGGCTGCCTACGAGCAGTACTTC. This codes for CASSVGRAAYEQYF. The entire variable domain, with the rest obtained from reference TRBV2 and TRBJ2-7, is as follows: EPEVTQTPSHQVTQMGQEVILRCVPISNHLYFYWYRQILGQKVEFLVSFYNNEISEKSEIFDDQFSVERPDGSNFTLKIRSTKLEDSAMYFCASSVGRAAYEQYFGPGTRLTVT.

The CDR3 here is CASSLGSEPYEQYF. The CDR3 nucleotides read TGTGCCAGCAGCCTAGGGAGTGAGCCCTACGAGCAGTACTTC. The rearrangement joins TRBV7-2 to TRBJ2-7, with TRBD2 as a possible D gene (5 bases). The CDR3 covers 14 residues. Deletions cut 5 bases from V and 2 bases from J, with 13 bases between. Germline V gene sequence: CDR1 SGHTA, CDR2 FQGNSA.

V and J are TRBV5-5 and TRBJ1-2; D gene unclear. The germline CDR1 and CDR2 sequences are SGHKS and YYEKEE (reference sequence). The CDR3 is 14 residues long. V was pared by 5 bases and J by 0 bases, with 11 bases between. The DNA of the CDR3 is TGTGCCAGCAGACCCACCGGGACTAACTATGGCTACACCTTC. It specifies CASRPTGTNYGYTF.

The genes are TRBV11-2 and TRBJ2-7; D gene unclear. Between the trimmed V and J ends, which lost 2 bases and 0 bases, there was a span of 2 bases. Germline V CDR1 and CDR2: SGHAT, FQNNGV. The CDR3 consists of 12 residues. The CDR3: CASSLSSYEQYF. For the CDR3, the DNA is TGTGCCAGCAGCTTAAGCTCCTACGAGCAGTACTTC.

The chain combines TRBV4-3 with TRBJ2-2; a weak D match, TRBD2 (6 bases). V was shortened by 0 bases and J by 3 bases, with 14 bases between the two germline ends. This CDR3 has 17 residues. Germline assignment: CDR1 LGHNA and CDR2 YSLEER. As DNA, the CDR3 is TGCGCCAGCAGCCAAGATGGAGGGTTTTGGGACACCGGGGAGCTGTTTTTT. Its protein product is CASSQDGGFWDTGELFF.